This TCR beta chain was recovered during a study of control samples from healthy donors and cancer patients. Clones were read by immunoSEQ multiplex PCR, and TCRdb kept only the in-frame ones, dropping some. The data show 150,000 to 200,000 clones, more than 85% seen once. This clone was observed a single time. Trimming cost V 3 bases and J 1 base; bases outside gene matches: 4. This CDR3 contains 15 residues. Per germline, CDR1 SNHLY and CDR2 FYNNEI. This rearrangement joins TRBV2 to TRBJ2-5, with 8 positions matching TRBD1. This TCR was recovered from a woman younger than 45 in good health. Sequenced material: blood. The CDR3 sequence is CASSERQGPQETQYF. The CDR3 DNA is TGTGCCAGCAGTGAGAGACAGGGGCCCCAAGAGACCCAGTACTTC.